This TCR beta chain was recovered during a study of radiotherapy plus CTLA-4 blockade in lung cancer. Turning to the study itself: Objective response was observed in roughly 20% of patients, and disease control in approximately 30%.

Profiling relied on immunoSEQ multiplex PCR, and the TCRdb table lists in-frame clones only, not all of them. The table shows around 72,000 clones, with around 73% occurring only once. Focal radiation plus CTLA-4 blockade with ipilimumab was given to patients with chemo-refractory metastatic non-small-cell lung cancer. CDR3 length: 12 residues. V gave up 10 bases and J gave up 5 bases, with 13 bases separating them. Germline V gives CDR1 MNHEY, CDR2 SVGAGI. V is TRBV6-5 and J is TRBJ2-3, with a tentative D call TRBD1 (7 bases). The sample here was peripheral blood, taken from a patient treated with radiotherapy plus ipilimumab. This TCR derives from a human donor with non-small cell lung cancer who had a complete response to radiotherapy plus ipilimumab. CDR3 DNA sequence: TGTGCCACCACCCAGGGGGGAGATACGCAGTATTTT. It encodes CATTQGGDTQYF.